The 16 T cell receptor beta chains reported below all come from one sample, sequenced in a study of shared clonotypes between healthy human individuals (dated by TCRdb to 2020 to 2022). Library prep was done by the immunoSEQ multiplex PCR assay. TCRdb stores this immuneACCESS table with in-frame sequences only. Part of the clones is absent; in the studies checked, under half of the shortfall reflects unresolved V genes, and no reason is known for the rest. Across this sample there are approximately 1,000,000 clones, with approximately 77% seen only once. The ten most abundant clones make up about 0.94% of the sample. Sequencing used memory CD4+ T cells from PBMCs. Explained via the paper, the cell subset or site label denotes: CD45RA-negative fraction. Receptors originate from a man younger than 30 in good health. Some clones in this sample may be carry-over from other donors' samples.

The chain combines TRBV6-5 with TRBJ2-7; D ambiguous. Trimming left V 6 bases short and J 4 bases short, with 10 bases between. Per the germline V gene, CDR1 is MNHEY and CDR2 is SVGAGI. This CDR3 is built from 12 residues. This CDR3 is CASRSPSYEQYF. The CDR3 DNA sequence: TGTGCCAGCAGGTCCCCCTCGTACGAGCAGTACTTC.

Here the CDR3 DNA reads TGTGCCTGGAAGCGGGGGGTGGGGACTGAAGCTTTCTTT. As protein: CAWKRGVGTEAFF. The V call is TRBV30, the J call TRBJ1-1; a possible D gene is TRBD1 (5 bases). This CDR3 is 13 amino acids long. CDR1 is GTSNPN and CDR2 is SVGIG in the germline V gene (reference sequence). Trimming shortened V by 4 bases and J by 5 bases, and 14 bases separated the two germline ends.

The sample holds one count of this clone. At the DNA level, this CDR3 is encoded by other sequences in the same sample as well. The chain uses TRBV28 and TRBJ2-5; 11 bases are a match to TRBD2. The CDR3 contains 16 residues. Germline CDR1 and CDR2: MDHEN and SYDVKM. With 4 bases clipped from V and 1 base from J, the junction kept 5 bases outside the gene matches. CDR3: CASSSPGTSGQETQYF. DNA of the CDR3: TGTGCCAGCAGTTCGCCCGGGACTAGCGGCCAAGAGACCCAGTACTTC.

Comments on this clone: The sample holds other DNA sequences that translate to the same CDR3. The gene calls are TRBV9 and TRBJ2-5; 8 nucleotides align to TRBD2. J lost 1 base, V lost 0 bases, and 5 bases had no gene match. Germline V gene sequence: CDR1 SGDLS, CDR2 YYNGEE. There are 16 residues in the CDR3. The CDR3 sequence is CASSVGVAGFQETQYF. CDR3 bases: TGTGCCAGCAGCGTAGGGGTAGCGGGGTTCCAAGAGACCCAGTACTTC.

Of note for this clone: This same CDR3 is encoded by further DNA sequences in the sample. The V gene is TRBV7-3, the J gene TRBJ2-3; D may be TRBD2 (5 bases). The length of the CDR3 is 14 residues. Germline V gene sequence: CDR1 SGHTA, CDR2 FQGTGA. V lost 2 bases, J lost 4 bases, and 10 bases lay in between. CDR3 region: CASSLGLASDTQYF. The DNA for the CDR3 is TGTGCCAGCAGCTTAGGGCTAGCTTCAGATACGCAGTATTTT.

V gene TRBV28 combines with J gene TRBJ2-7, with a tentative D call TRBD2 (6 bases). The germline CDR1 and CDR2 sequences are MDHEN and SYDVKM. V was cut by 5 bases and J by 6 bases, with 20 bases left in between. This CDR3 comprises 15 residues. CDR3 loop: CASSIGGTKSIEQYF. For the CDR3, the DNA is TGTGCCAGCAGTATCGGGGGAACTAAGAGTATCGAGCAGTACTTC.

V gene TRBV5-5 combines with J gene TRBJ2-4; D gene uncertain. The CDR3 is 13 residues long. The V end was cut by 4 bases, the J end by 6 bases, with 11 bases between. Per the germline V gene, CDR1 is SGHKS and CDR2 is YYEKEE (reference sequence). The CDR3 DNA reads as TGTGCCAGCAGCACCGGCCGACTAAACATTCAGTACTTC. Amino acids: CASSTGRLNIQYF.

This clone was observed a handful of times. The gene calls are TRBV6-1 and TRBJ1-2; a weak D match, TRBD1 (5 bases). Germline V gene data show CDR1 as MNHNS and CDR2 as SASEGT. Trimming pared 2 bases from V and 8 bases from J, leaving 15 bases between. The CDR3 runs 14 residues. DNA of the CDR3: TGTGCCAGCAGTGAATGGGGCAGGGTTAACGGCTACACCTTC. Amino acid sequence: CASSEWGRVNGYTF.

The CDR3, as DNA: TGTGCCAGCAGCTTTGGGACAGGGTATGAAAAACTGTTTTTT. Its translation is CASSFGTGYEKLFF. The chain recombines TRBV7-8 with TRBJ1-4; TRBD1 aligns across 9 bases. The CDR3 runs to 14 residues. CDR1 and CDR2 (germline): SGHVS, FQNEAQ. The junction had 2 bases not matched to a gene; V was cut back by 3 bases and J by 6 bases.

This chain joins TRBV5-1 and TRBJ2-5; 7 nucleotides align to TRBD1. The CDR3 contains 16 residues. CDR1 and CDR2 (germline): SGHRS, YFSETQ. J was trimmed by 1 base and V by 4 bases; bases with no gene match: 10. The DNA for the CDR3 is TGCGCCAGCAGCCCAACCGGGACAGCGACCCAAGAGACCCAGTACTTC. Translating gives CASSPTGTATQETQYF.

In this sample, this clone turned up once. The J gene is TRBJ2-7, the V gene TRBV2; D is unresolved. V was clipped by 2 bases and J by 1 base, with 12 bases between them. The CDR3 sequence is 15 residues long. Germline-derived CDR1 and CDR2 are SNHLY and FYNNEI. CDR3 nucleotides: TGTGCCAGCAGTGAATCGGCAGCCCTATCCTACGAGCAGTACTTC. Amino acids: CASSESAALSYEQYF.

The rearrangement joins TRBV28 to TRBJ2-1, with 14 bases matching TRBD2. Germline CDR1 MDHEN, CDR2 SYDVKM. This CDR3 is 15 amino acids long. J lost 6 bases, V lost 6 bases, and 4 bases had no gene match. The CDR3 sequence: CASRSGTSGSNEQFF. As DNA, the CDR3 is TGTGCCAGCAGATCCGGGACTAGCGGGAGCAATGAGCAGTTCTTC.

As DNA, the CDR3 is TGTGCCAGCAGCTTCCCGACTAGCGGGAGTAAGCAGTACTTC. It specifies CASSFPTSGSKQYF. The rearrangement joins TRBV13 to TRBJ2-7, with TRBD2 matching over 12 bases. After removal of 3 bases from V and 8 bases from J, the junction contained 5 bases not matched to a gene. This CDR3 has 14 residues. Germline CDR1 PRHDT, CDR2 FYEKMQ (reference sequence). Full variable domain (remainder filled in from reference TRBV13 and TRBJ2-7): AAGVIQSPRHLIKEKRETATLKCYPIPRHDTVYWYQQGPGQDPQFLISFYEKMQSDKGSIPDRFSAQQFSDYHSELNMSSLELGDSALYFCASSFPTSGSKQYFGPGTRLTVT.

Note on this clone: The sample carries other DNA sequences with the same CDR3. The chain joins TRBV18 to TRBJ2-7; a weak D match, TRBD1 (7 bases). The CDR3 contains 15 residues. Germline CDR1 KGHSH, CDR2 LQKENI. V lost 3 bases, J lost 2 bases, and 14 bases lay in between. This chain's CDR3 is CASSPTSGGTYEQYF. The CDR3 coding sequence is TGTGCCAGCTCACCTACCTCAGGGGGGACCTACGAGCAGTACTTC.

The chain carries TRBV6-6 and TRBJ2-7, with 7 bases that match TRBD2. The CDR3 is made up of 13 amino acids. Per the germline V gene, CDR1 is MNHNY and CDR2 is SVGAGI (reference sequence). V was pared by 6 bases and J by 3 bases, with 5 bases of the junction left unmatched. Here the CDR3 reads CASSLGGYYEQYF. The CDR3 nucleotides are TGTGCCAGCAGCCTCGGGGGGTACTACGAGCAGTACTTC.

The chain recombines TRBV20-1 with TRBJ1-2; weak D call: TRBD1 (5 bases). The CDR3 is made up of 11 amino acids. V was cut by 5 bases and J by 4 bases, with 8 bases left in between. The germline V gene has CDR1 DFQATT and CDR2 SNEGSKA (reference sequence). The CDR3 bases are TGCAGTGCTCATGACAGCTATGGCTACACCTTC. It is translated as CSAHDSYGYTF.